Listed below are T cell receptor beta chains from one sample, sequenced in a study of beta chain features in type 1 diabetes. Here immunoSEQ multiplex PCR was the method, and the copy in TCRdb shows in-frame clones only, minus some. The profile shows about 270,000 clones, roughly an eighth of them singletons. Sequencing used naive CD4+ T cells from blood. Receptors originate from a man younger than 40 with type 1 diabetes. Each CDR3 is given with its conserved first and last residue. D genes are given only for firm matches. Clone size is stated in some rows and not others, as once, few, many or a class when expanded.

>TRBV28|TRBJ1-1|-|once
CASSLLTGNTEAFF
TGTGCCAGCAGTTTATTGACAGGGAACACTGAAGCTTTCTTT
>TRBV4-3|TRBJ2-7|TRBD1|few
CASSQRRGTGMVYEQYF
TGCGCCAGCAGCCAACGTAGGGGGACAGGGATGGTCTACGAGCAGTACTTC
>TRBV7-2|TRBJ1-5|-|-
CASSPNSNQPQHF
TGTGCCAGCAGCCCCAATTCCAATCAGCCCCAGCATTTT
>TRBV6-5|TRBJ1-5|-|-
CASSAQTGSVQPQHF
TGTGCCAGCAGTGCCCAGACAGGCTCAGTTCAGCCCCAGCATTTT
>TRBV12-5|TRBJ2-5|TRBD1|few
CASGLGTGGETQYF
TGTGCTAGTGGTCTCGGGACAGGGGGAGAGACCCAGTACTTC
>TRBV9|TRBJ1-4|-|-
CASSVGGPEGKLFF
TGTGCCAGCAGCGTAGGGGGGCCAGAGGGAAAACTGTTTTTT
>TRBV7-9|TRBJ2-7|-|few
CASSTPAGSSYEQYF
TGTGCCAGCAGCACCCCCGCGGGTAGCTCCTACGAGCAGTACTTC
>TRBV2|TRBJ2-1|-|few
CASSPSRVLNEQFF
TGTGCCAGCAGCCCAAGCAGGGTTTTGAATGAGCAGTTCTTC
>TRBV30|TRBJ2-1|-|-
CAWTTSTGSGQFF
TGTGCCTGGACCACGTCTACAGGGTCGGGGCAGTTCTTC
>TRBV30|TRBJ1-1|TRBD1|few
CAWNRRDRENTEAFF
TGTGCCTGGAACCGCCGGGACAGAGAAAACACTGAAGCTTTCTTT
>TRBV27|TRBJ1-1|-|-
CASSLQGLTEAFF
TGTGCCAGCAGTTTACAGGGACTCACTGAAGCTTTCTTT
>TRBV9|TRBJ2-1|-|few
CASSVGGPYNEQFF
TGTGCCAGCAGCGTGGGGGGGCCCTACAATGAGCAGTTCTTC
>TRBV2|TRBJ2-2|TRBD2|few
CASSVRLAGTGGELFF
TGTGCCAGCAGTGTCCGGCTAGCGGGTACTGGCGGGGAGCTGTTTTTT
>TRBV4-1|TRBJ1-4|-|few
CASSRGSGTNFGKLFF
TGCGCCAGCAGCCGGGGATCCGGGACAAATTTTGGAAAACTGTTTTTT
>TRBV5-1|TRBJ1-1|TRBD1|few
CASSLGTGSEAFF
TGCGCCAGCAGCTTGGGGACAGGGAGTGAAGCTTTCTTT
>TRBV5-4|TRBJ1-1|TRBD1|-
CASSLRTGGLANTEAFF
TGTGCCAGCAGCTTGAGGACAGGGGGCTTGGCGAACACTGAAGCTTTCTTT
>TRBV19|TRBJ1-2|-|-
CASTQGHSLFYGYTF
TGTGCCAGTACCCAGGGCCATAGTCTTTTCTATGGCTACACCTTC
>TRBV25-1|TRBJ2-5|TRBD1|-
CASSNTGGVAETQYF
TGTGCCAGCAGTAACACAGGGGGAGTCGCGGAGACCCAGTACTTC
>TRBV6-1|TRBJ2-7|-|few
CASSEGTGVSYEQYF
TGTGCCAGCAGTGAAGGAACGGGAGTTAGCTACGAGCAGTACTTC
>TRBV5-1|TRBJ1-5|TRBD1|few
CASSSTGGNQPQHF
TGCGCCAGCAGCTCGACAGGGGGCAATCAGCCCCAGCATTTT
>TRBV7-8|TRBJ1-2|-|-
CASSFGANYGYTF
TGTGCCAGCAGCTTTGGAGCTAACTATGGCTACACCTTC
>TRBV9|TRBJ2-7|-|few
CASSVAWKGNRLAYEQYF
TGTGCCAGCAGCGTAGCCTGGAAAGGGAACAGGTTAGCCTACGAGCAGTACTTC
>TRBV13|TRBJ1-1|-|few
CASSSYWTNEAFF
TGTGCCAGCAGCTCCTACTGGACAAATGAAGCTTTCTTT
>TRBV5-4|TRBJ2-1|-|-
CASSRDLYNEQFF
TGTGCCAGCAGCCGGGACTTATACAATGAGCAGTTCTTC
>TRBV7-2|TRBJ1-1|TRBD1|few
CASSLAYRGLAFF
TGTGCCAGCAGCTTAGCCTACAGGGGGCTGGCTTTCTTT
>TRBV30|TRBJ2-7|-|few
CAWSGGTSYEQYF
TGTGCCTGGAGTGGAGGGACTTCCTACGAGCAGTACTTC
>TRBV4-3|TRBJ2-5|TRBD2|-
CASSPHGGLAETQYF
TGCGCCAGCAGCCCCCACGGGGGACTAGCCGAGACCCAGTACTTC
>TRBV9|TRBJ2-5|-|few
CASSVQSGPLETQYF
TGTGCCAGCAGCGTACAGAGCGGGCCGTTGGAGACCCAGTACTTC
>TRBV6-5|TRBJ1-2|-|-
CASSPIYANGYTF
TGTGCCAGCAGTCCAATTTACGCGAATGGCTACACCTTC
>TRBV2|TRBJ1-5|-|-
CASSASTVDQPQHF
TGTGCCAGCAGTGCTAGCACCGTGGATCAGCCCCAGCATTTT
>TRBV28|TRBJ1-5|-|-
CASRLADRYQPQHF
TGTGCCAGCAGGCTAGCGGACAGATATCAGCCCCAGCATTTT
>TRBV7-3|TRBJ2-2|-|few
CASSLTSANTGELFF
TGTGCCAGCAGCTTAACTAGCGCGAACACCGGGGAGCTGTTTTTT
>TRBV28|TRBJ1-1|-|-
CASSTTGRTRAEAFF
TGTGCCAGCAGTACGACAGGACGAACGAGGGCTGAAGCTTTCTTT
>TRBV7-3|TRBJ1-1|-|-
CASSLTGETEAFF
TGTGCCAGCAGCTTAACGGGAGAGACTGAAGCTTTCTTT
>TRBV5-1|TRBJ2-1|TRBD2|-
CASSLDSGSGNEQFF
TGCGCCAGCAGCTTGGACAGCGGGAGCGGCAATGAGCAGTTCTTC